The 27 T cell receptor beta chains reported below all come from one sample, sequenced in a study of early T cells in non-severe SARS-CoV-2 infection. TCRdb recomputed calls from the 5' RACE reads with MiXCR, one row per CDR3 protein. The sample yields approximately 35,000 distinct CDR3 sequences, around 4.1% seen once. The material sequenced was whole blood. These receptors originate from an adult who was a healthcare worker with PCR-confirmed SARS-CoV-2 infection or an uninfected control (not recorded which).

This clonotype has at least ten counts. This chain links TRBV5-6 with TRBJ2-4; 7 nucleotides align to TRBD2. The V segment lost 3 bases and the J segment 7 bases; nucleotides outside the gene matches: 7. The germline gives CDR1 SGHDT, CDR2 YYEEEE. The CDR3 loop spans 14 amino acids. Here the CDR3 reads CASSSQRGLNIQYF. CDR3 coding DNA: TGTGCCAGCAGCTCCCAGCGGGGTTTGAACATTCAGTACTTC.

This chain links TRBV9 with TRBJ2-7; 9 bases are a match to TRBD1. Germline V gene lookup returns CDR1 SGDLS and CDR2 YYNGEE. CDR3 length: 15 amino acids. Trimming removed 3 bases from V and 6 bases from J; junction bases left unmatched: 10. This chain's CDR3 is CASSAGTGRRGEQYF. The DNA of the CDR3 is TGTGCCAGCAGCGCTGGGACAGGGCGCCGGGGCGAGCAGTACTTC.

This clonotype came up many times. V and J are TRBV15 and TRBJ1-1; D not resolved. Germline V gene data show CDR1 as LNHNV and CDR2 as YYDKDF (reference sequence). Trimming took off 0 bases at V and 1 base at J, with 6 bases between the two ends. The CDR3 is 14 residues long. The CDR3 region has the DNA TGTGCCACCAGCAGAGAGGGAGCGAACACTGAAGCTTTCTTT. Translated, it gives CATSREGANTEAFF.

This clonotype is labeled as medium-sized. The rearrangement links TRBV6-2 or TRBV6-3 to TRBJ2-7; TRBD2 matches at 9 bases. V was clipped by 6 bases and J by 6 bases; unmatched bases: 9. The CDR3 contains 14 residues. The germline CDR1 and CDR2 sequences are MNHEY and SVGEGT. The CDR3 DNA is TGTGCCAGCAGACCCGAGCGGGAGGTCTCCGAGCAGTACTTC. It specifies CASRPEREVSEQYF.

This clonotype has a count of ten or more. The rearrangement links TRBV20-1 to TRBJ2-3, with 9 bases matching TRBD2. Germline V gene sequence: CDR1 DFQATT, CDR2 SNEGSKA (reference sequence). J was trimmed by 2 bases and V by 2 bases; bases with no gene match: 11. The CDR3 is made up of 17 amino acids. Here the CDR3 DNA reads TGCAGTGCTAGATCTACTGGTCCTAGCGGGGTCACAGATACGCAGTATTTT. Its protein product is CSARSTGPSGVTDTQYF.

This clonotype has a count of ten or more. The chain has TRBV6-2 or TRBV6-3 and TRBJ1-2; D is unclear. Between the trimmed V and J ends, which lost 6 bases and 4 bases, there was a span of 3 bases. Germline-derived CDR1 and CDR2 are MNHEY and SVGEGT. CDR3 length equals 10 residues. The CDR3 DNA sequence: TGTGCCAGCAGAGGCTATGGCTACACCTTC. Amino acid sequence: CASRGYGYTF.

This clonotype was counted at least ten times. The V gene is TRBV18, the J gene TRBJ2-7; TRBD1 is a possible D gene (6 bases). Germline V gene data show CDR1 as KGHSH and CDR2 as LQKENI. V lost 5 bases, J lost 2 bases, and 13 bases lay in between. CDR3 length: 14 residues. CDR3 DNA sequence: TGTGCCAGCTCATCGGTAGGGGGTACCTACGAGCAGTACTTC. This translates into CASSSVGGTYEQYF.

The table lists this clonotype with many counts. The chain carries TRBV7-2 and TRBJ1-2; 9 nucleotides align to TRBD1. This CDR3 has 13 residues. V lost 4 bases to trimming and J lost 8 bases; unmatched junction nucleotides: 5. Germline V gene lookup returns CDR1 SGHTA and CDR2 FQGNSA. The CDR3 here is CASSSTGGAGYTF. DNA of the CDR3: TGTGCCAGCAGCTCAACAGGGGGCGCAGGCTACACCTTC. The variable domain in full, with the rest retrieved from reference TRBV7-2 and TRBJ1-2, is GAGVSQSPSNKVTEKGKDVELRCDPISGHTALYWYRQSLGQGLEFLIYFQGNSAPDKSGLPSDRFSAERTGGSVSTLTIQRTQQEDSAVYLCASSSTGGAGYTFGSGTRLTVV.

The table lists this clonotype with many counts. This CDR3 fails to terminate in the conserved phenylalanine or tryptophan, so it likely reflects a read error. The limits of the CDR3 on the DNA are not certain, so only TCRdb's listed CDR3 is given. This sequence joins TRBV12-3 or TRBV12-4 and TRBJ1-1. From its first to its last residue, the CDR3 has 14 amino acids. The CDR3 region is CASSRAGRELLFPP.

Judged by abundance, this clonotype is medium-sized. The chain employs TRBV5-1 and TRBJ1-6; maybe TRBD1 (5 bases). This CDR3 spans 14 amino acids. Germline V gene lookup returns CDR1 SGHRS and CDR2 YFSETQ. Trimming removed 4 bases from V and 11 bases from J, with 16 bases in between. The CDR3 loop reads CASSPRERGTPLHF. The CDR3 nucleotides are TGCGCCAGCAGCCCCCGTGAAAGGGGAACACCCCTCCACTTT.

This clonotype has a count of ten or more. The chain recombines TRBV6-2 or TRBV6-3 with TRBJ2-1; TRBD2 is a possible D gene (6 bases). V was cut by 5 bases and J by 6 bases, with 20 bases left in between. The germline gives CDR1 MNHEY, CDR2 SVGEGT. This CDR3 has 16 residues. In DNA form, the CDR3 reads TGTGCCAGCAGTCGCCGGGACTGGAATTGGGGCAATGAGCAGTTCTTC. Protein product: CASSRRDWNWGNEQFF.

This clonotype was seen ten or more times. The J gene is TRBJ1-1, the V gene TRBV18, with a possible D match to TRBD1 (5 bases). Deletions cut 0 bases from V and 1 base from J, with 9 bases between. Germline V gene lookup returns CDR1 KGHSH and CDR2 LQKENI. The CDR3 extends over 15 amino acids. The CDR3 is CASSPPSGTNTEAFF. CDR3 coding DNA: TGTGCCAGCTCACCACCATCTGGGACGAACACTGAAGCTTTCTTT. Based on the CDR3 plus reference TRBV18 and TRBJ1-1, the full variable domain is NAGVMQNPRHLVRRRGQEARLRCSPMKGHSHVYWYRQLPEEGLKFMVYLQKENIIDESGMPKERFSAEFPKEGPSILRIQQVVRGDSAAYFCASSPPSGTNTEAFFGQGTRLTVV.

In its sample, this clonotype was seen many times. The rearrangement links TRBV18 to TRBJ2-3, with D tentatively TRBD1 (5 bases). The CDR3 runs 15 residues. From germline, CDR1 is KGHSH and CDR2 LQKENI. Trimming took 1 base from V and 2 from J, leaving 10 bases between them. The CDR3 coding sequence is TGTGCCAGCTCACCACAGCAGGGCCTCACAGATACGCAGTATTTT. The encoded protein is CASSPQQGLTDTQYF. The full variable domain, completed using reference TRBV18 and TRBJ2-3, is NAGVMQNPRHLVRRRGQEARLRCSPMKGHSHVYWYRQLPEEGLKFMVYLQKENIIDESGMPKERFSAEFPKEGPSILRIQQVVRGDSAAYFCASSPQQGLTDTQYFGPGTRLTVL.

This clonotype was recorded at least ten times. The chain uses TRBV29-1 and TRBJ2-2; 9 bases align to TRBD1. The CDR3 is 15 residues long. The trim removed 7 bases at V and 1 base at J, leaving 7 bases unmatched. Germline values: CDR1 SQVTM, CDR2 ANQGSEA. The DNA for the CDR3 is TGCAGCGCTGCGCCGGGACAGGGGAACACCGGGGAGCTGTTTTTT. It yields the protein CSAAPGQGNTGELFF.

This clonotype came up many times. The CDR3 loop reads CASSQPSRGRRNTEAFF. For the CDR3, the DNA is TGTGCCAGCAGCCAACCCTCCCGAGGGAGGAGAAACACTGAAGCTTTCTTT. The V and J genes are TRBV7-9 and TRBJ1-1; D is uncertain. V was cut by 5 bases and J by 2 bases, with 21 bases left in between. The CDR3 spans 17 residues. Germline-derived CDR1 and CDR2 are SEHNR and FQNEAQ (reference sequence).

This clonotype was detected ten times or more. The chain uses TRBV25-1 and TRBJ2-5, with TRBD1 matching over 9 bases. After removal of 2 bases from V and 0 bases from J, the junction contained 1 base not matched to a gene. Germline V gives CDR1 MGHDK, CDR2 SYGVNS. The CDR3 runs 15 residues. CDR3 nucleotides: TGTGCCAGCAGTGAAGACAGGGGGGACCAAGAGACCCAGTACTTC. Its protein is CASSEDRGDQETQYF.

This clonotype was seen repeatedly, ten times or more. The gene calls are TRBV9 and TRBJ2-3, with 12 bases that match TRBD1. The CDR3 totals 16 residues. CDR1 and CDR2 from the germline V gene are SGDLS and YYNGEE. Trimming removed 4 bases from V and 5 bases from J; junction bases left unmatched: 8. CDR3 residues: CASSPSGTGGKDTQYF. The CDR3, as DNA: TGTGCCAGCAGCCCCTCTGGGACAGGGGGCAAAGATACGCAGTATTTT.

This clonotype was counted ten times or more. This chain uses TRBV4-1 with TRBJ2-3; 10 bases are a match to TRBD2. V trimming: 2 bases; J trimming: 6 bases; junction bases outside the gene matches: 5. The CDR3 loop spans 15 amino acids. Germline V gene data show CDR1 as MGHRA and CDR2 as YSYEKL. The CDR3 loop reads CASSQLAGVGDTQYF. The CDR3 DNA reads TGCGCCAGCAGCCAACTAGCGGGAGTGGGGGATACGCAGTATTTT.

In nucleotides, the CDR3 is TGTGCCAGCAGTTTTTCACCGACTGAAGCTTTCTTT. This encodes CASSFSPTEAFF. The chain joins TRBV28 to TRBJ1-1; D gene ambiguous. Germline CDR1 and CDR2: MDHEN and SYDVKM. The ends were cut back, 3 bases at V and 5 bases at J, with 7 bases in the middle. This CDR3 is 12 amino acids long.

This clonotype was counted at least ten times. This sequence joins TRBV5-5 and TRBJ2-1; D is undetermined. Trimming pared 0 bases from V and 2 bases from J, leaving 6 bases between. The CDR3 is 14 residues long. Germline values: CDR1 SGHKS, CDR2 YYEKEE (reference sequence). In nucleotides, the CDR3 is TGTGCCAGCAGCTTGGAACCAGCCTACAATGAGCAGTTCTTC. It encodes CASSLEPAYNEQFF.

This clonotype was seen many times. The chain joins TRBV7-6 to TRBJ2-2; no definite D call. V was shortened by 5 bases and J by 5 bases, with 24 bases between the two germline ends. The CDR3 contains 18 residues. Germline-derived CDR1 and CDR2 are SGHVS and FNYEAQ. The CDR3 DNA sequence: TGTGCCAGCAGCCCAATCGCCGCCTGGGGAAAAGGGACCGGGGAGCTGTTTTTT. This encodes CASSPIAAWGKGTGELFF.

This clonotype was seen at least ten times. The CDR3 coding sequence is TGTGCCAGCAGTCCCCTGGGGGGGGGTCTCCTGAGGGAGCAGTACTTC. As protein: CASSPLGGGLLREQYF. The V gene is TRBV12-3 or TRBV12-4, the J gene TRBJ2-7; TRBD2 matches 7 bases. This CDR3 contains 16 residues. V lost 5 bases and J lost 7; bases outside the gene matches: 17.

This clonotype occurred a few times. The chain employs TRBV18 and TRBJ2-1; D gene ambiguous. The CDR3 totals 18 residues. CDR1 KGHSH and CDR2 LQKENI come from the germline V gene. V was cut by 4 bases and J by 8 bases, with 27 bases left in between. This chain's CDR3 is CASSLNAIGPSTFHEQFF. The DNA for the CDR3 is TGTGCCAGCTCACTAAACGCGATCGGGCCTTCTACATTCCATGAGCAGTTCTTC. Drawing the rest from reference TRBV18 and TRBJ2-1, the complete variable domain is NAGVMQNPRHLVRRRGQEARLRCSPMKGHSHVYWYRQLPEEGLKFMVYLQKENIIDESGMPKERFSAEFPKEGPSILRIQQVVRGDSAAYFCASSLNAIGPSTFHEQFFGPGTRLTVL.

This clonotype occurred many times. The chain is built from TRBV12-3 or TRBV12-4 and TRBJ1-5, with D unclear. Trimming took off 2 bases at V and 2 bases at J, with 7 bases between the two ends. CDR3 length equals 14 residues. This CDR3 is CASSLQAGNQPQHF. The CDR3 DNA is TGTGCCAGCAGTTTACAGGCTGGCAATCAGCCCCAGCATTTT.

By sample share, this clonotype is medium-sized. V is TRBV6-5 and J is TRBJ1-4; D is undetermined. Trimming left V 4 bases short and J 10 bases short, with 16 bases between. Germline CDR1 is MNHEY and CDR2 is SVGAGI. CDR3 size: 14 residues. The CDR3 protein is CASSFVPGERKLFF. As DNA, the CDR3 is TGTGCCAGCAGTTTCGTTCCGGGCGAAAGAAAACTGTTTTTT.

Many counts were recorded for this clonotype. The chain uses TRBV7-2 and TRBJ1-6; the match to TRBD1 covers 11 bases. Germline V gene lookup returns CDR1 SGHTA and CDR2 FQGNSA. The trim removed 5 bases at V and 10 bases at J, leaving 13 bases unmatched. The CDR3 totals 17 residues. In DNA form, the CDR3 reads TGTGCCAGCAGCCCACGCACGGGACAGGGGGGTAACTCACCCCTCCACTTT. It codes for CASSPRTGQGGNSPLHF.

The table lists this clonotype with many counts. This chain connects TRBV28 to TRBJ1-5; the match to TRBD1 covers 11 bases. This CDR3 is 16 amino acids long. Unmatched junction bases numbered 10, after V lost 6 bases and J lost 6 bases. Germline lookup yields CDR1 MDHEN and CDR2 SYDVKM. The CDR3 is CASRFMDRGLSQPQHF. For the CDR3, the DNA is TGTGCCAGCAGATTTATGGACAGGGGGCTAAGTCAGCCCCAGCATTTT.